This T cell receptor beta chain was captured by sequencing in a study of radiation and T cells in renal cell carcinoma (dated by TCRdb to 2018 to 2021). Study-wide context: In total, almost 55 samples, comprising 25 or so tumors and around 27 peripheral blood samples, were subjected to TCR beta sequencing. In the 55 or so samples combined, 4,016,671 unique CDR3 nucleotide sequences were found, encoding roughly 2.5 million unique CDR3 amino acid sequences. The final blood draw was performed at 4 weeks after radiation, at the same time as nephrectomy.

Concerning this clone: The specificity of this receptor is unknown. Base qualities are not provided; no much larger clone lies one nucleotide away.

This sample's time point label indicates: blood 4 weeks post-SBRT, at nephrectomy. According to the study, the label for this sample's treatment or condition signals: 15 Gy SBRT to primary tumor, nephrectomy 4 weeks later. The samples were obtained from a clinical trial, where primary renal cell carcinomas were treated with 15 Gy stereotactic body radiation therapy and then removed by nephrectomy 4 weeks afterward. To follow tumor-enriched clonotypes, serial peripheral blood was collected from radiation-treated patients at baseline and at 2 weeks and 4 weeks after SBRT. Every patient's renal cell carcinoma showed clear cell pathology. Genomic DNA for TCR sequencing was prepared using the QIAamp DNA Blood Mini Kit (Qiagen). Samples were included in the analyses only if all quality control checks were passed. A distance of 15 bases separates the germline ends of V and J, which lose 4 bases and 0 bases respectively. The germline V gene encodes CDR1 SGDLS and CDR2 YYNGEE. From the cysteine through the phenylalanine, the CDR3 covers 16 amino acids. Of all the DNA, just the CDR3 is kept, 48 bases in frame from base 1.

The paper as a whole reports these results and caveats: Top tumor clonotypes rose in blood from baseline to 2 weeks post-radiation, then contracted by 4 weeks, suggesting transient expansion of tumor-resident clones. No pretreatment tumor biopsies were available, so the baseline intratumoral presence of clonotypes could not be determined. Tracking of blood repertoire dynamics stopped at about 27 days after treatment, with no follow-up past that point. Effects of radiation dose or scheduling on the TCR repertoire could not be addressed with the single-armed trial design.

TCR beta libraries were generated from genomic DNA with the immunoSEQ kit, following the manufacturer's recommendations. Library preparation used a first multiplex PCR with proprietary primers, then a second PCR adding unique barcodes, with bead cleanups after each round. Each sample batch included a kit-provided positive control reaction and a negative control reaction. The final libraries were assessed on an Agilent 4200 TapeStation D1000 ScreenTape, pooled by volume, and quantified by qPCR. Sequencing was performed on an Illumina NextSeq500 with a MidOutput 150-cycle cartridge, and 156 Read1 and 15 Index1 cycles were run with kit custom primers. The pooled library was loaded at around 0.93 pM with about 18% PhiX control spiked in. In the authors' own workflow: Vendor-processed data were analyzed in R, with a clonotype defined as all T cells sharing the same CDR3 nucleotide sequence. In the clone abundance analyses, frequencies in each sample were normalized to that sample's 10,000 most abundant clones. Before analysis, public T cell clones were removed, and these numbered fewer than six per sample on average. Tumor-enriched clonotypes and baseline blood-enriched clonotypes were defined as those with an abundance difference of at least 32-fold between compartments. A beta-binomial differential abundance model was used to identify clonotypes that expanded or contracted between blood time points. Tumor-blood repertoire similarity was measured with the Baroni-Urbani and Buser coefficient, and group comparisons used two-tailed Wilcoxon tests in R. The clones in this table, taken by TCRdb from immuneACCESS, are in-frame only. Not every clone is retained; where verified, under half of the shortfall comes from an unresolved V gene, and the cause of the rest is unknown. That table gives V, J and clone size, and the DNA gave D and trimming. The sample profile shows more than 120,000 clones; 86% of them were found once. The ten largest clonotypes hold under 20% of the sample.

Sequences were derived from blood, sampled from a patient whose treatment included radiotherapy and nephrectomy. The rearrangement joined TRBV9 to TRBJ2-3; possibly the D gene is TRBD2, per 6 matching bases. The origin of this receptor is a woman aged 45 to 65 with renal cell carcinoma. This receptor has the CDR3 CASSSYSGTSTDTQYF. The nucleotide sequence reads TGTGCCAGCAGCTCCTATAGTGGGACTAGCACAGATACGCAGTATTTT.